These 12 T cell receptor beta chains came from one sample sequenced in a study of control samples from healthy donors and cancer patients. TCRdb's copy holds only in-frame clones and misses some; the assay was immunoSEQ multiplex PCR. The table includes tens of thousands of clones, 91% detected once. The sample comprised blood. The receptors were sampled from a young man in good health.

The rearrangement uses TRBV9 and TRBJ2-5; 12 bases map to TRBD2. CDR3 length: 21 residues. Trimming cost V 0 bases and J 2 bases; bases outside gene matches: 17. Germline loops: CDR1 SGDLS, CDR2 YYNGEE. The CDR3 sequence is CASSVATVTGTSGSSQETQYF. In DNA form, the CDR3 reads TGTGCCAGCAGCGTAGCAACCGTTACCGGGACTAGCGGGTCTTCACAAGAGACCCAGTACTTC.

The chain has TRBV6-1 and TRBJ2-1; the D gene is possibly TRBD2 (6 bases). Trimming cost V 1 base and J 2 bases, with 15 bases left between them. This CDR3 comprises 17 residues. Germline V gene data show CDR1 as MNHNS and CDR2 as SASEGT. The CDR3 is CASSEVFGGGAYNEQFF. CDR3 sequence (DNA): TGTGCCAGCAGTGAAGTCTTCGGGGGAGGAGCCTACAATGAGCAGTTCTTC.

The chain employs TRBV7-2 and TRBJ1-5; D not certain. Germline V gene data show CDR1 as SGHTA and CDR2 as FQGNSA. This CDR3 has 15 amino acids. Trimming removed 2 bases from V and 4 bases from J, with 12 bases in between. The chain's CDR3 is CASSLWEGINQPQHF. The CDR3 DNA sequence: TGTGCCAGCAGCTTATGGGAAGGGATTAATCAGCCCCAGCATTTT.

This chain links TRBV5-1 with TRBJ2-7, with 7 bases aligning to TRBD1. Germline V lookup: CDR1 SGHRS, CDR2 YFSETQ. The CDR3 runs to 16 residues. The ends lost 5 bases at V and 0 bases at J; junction bases unmatched: 11. The CDR3: CASSRRDSRSSYEQYF. For the CDR3, the DNA is TGCGCCAGCAGTCGTCGGGACAGCAGGAGCTCCTACGAGCAGTACTTC.

The sample holds a few counts of this clone. This chain joins TRBV2 and TRBJ2-7, with 9 nucleotides matching TRBD1. The CDR3 totals 12 residues. CDR1 is SNHLY, CDR2 FYNNEI, per germline. V dropped 8 bases and J dropped 2; count of bases not matched to a gene: 1. The CDR3 region has the DNA TGTGCCAGCCGACAGGGGGCCTACGAGCAGTACTTC. Encoded protein: CASRQGAYEQYF.

The chain employs TRBV18 and TRBJ2-5; D is possibly TRBD2 (7 bases). Trimming cost V 1 base and J 1 base, with 13 bases left between them. The CDR3 is 16 amino acids. Germline V gene lookup returns CDR1 KGHSH and CDR2 LQKENI. CDR3 amino acids: CASSPLGGGPQETQYF. DNA for the CDR3: TGTGCCAGCTCACCACTAGGCGGGGGCCCCCAAGAGACCCAGTACTTC.

V is TRBV27 and J is TRBJ2-6, with D hard to call. The CDR3 sequence is 15 residues long. CDR1 and CDR2 from the germline V gene are MNHEY and SMNVEV (reference sequence). Deletions cut 2 bases from V and 3 bases from J, with 8 bases between. CDR3 sequence reads: CASSLRVGGANVLTF. CDR3 coding DNA: TGTGCCAGCAGTTTAAGGGTCGGTGGGGCCAACGTCCTGACTTTC.

The rearrangement joins TRBV10-3 to TRBJ2-1, with D uncertain. Trimming left V 4 bases short and J 8 bases short, with 9 bases between. Germline V gene data show CDR1 as ENHRY and CDR2 as SYGVKD. CDR3 length: 12 residues. The CDR3 bases are TGTGCCATCAGTGGGGTAGGTGATGAGCAGTTCTTC. The encoded protein is CAISGVGDEQFF.

This clone was counted between two and nine times. V is TRBV6-6 and J is TRBJ1-6, with D hard to call. CDR1 is MNHNY and CDR2 is SVGAGI in the germline V gene (reference sequence). CDR3 length: 12 residues. Trimming shortened V by 6 bases and J by 13 bases, and 13 bases separated the two germline ends. CDR3 DNA: TGTGCCAGCAGACTACAGCGTTCGCCCCTCCACTTT. Translating it yields CASRLQRSPLHF.

The chain joins TRBV6-5 to TRBJ1-1, with D tentatively TRBD1 (6 bases). The length of the CDR3 is 12 residues. V was trimmed by 6 bases and J by 7 bases, leaving 12 bases between them. The germline V gene has CDR1 MNHEY and CDR2 SVGAGI. CDR3 DNA: TGTGCCAGCAGGAGGGGGGACGGTGAAGCTTTCTTT. It translates to CASRRGDGEAFF.

Of note for this clone: The junction departs from the called germline gene at one end, perhaps through a read error. The rearrangement uses TRBV29-1 and TRBJ1-3; the D is unclear. The CDR3 totals 10 residues. Germline values: CDR1 SQVTM, CDR2 ANQGSEA. CDR3 nucleotide sequence: TGTCACACCCAAGGAAACACCATATATTTT. As protein: CHTQGNTIYF.

V usage is TRBV13 and J usage is TRBJ2-7, with D unclear. V dropped 5 bases and J dropped 1 base, with 12 bases sitting between them. CDR1 PRHDT and CDR2 FYEKMQ come from the germline V gene (reference sequence). This CDR3 spans 14 amino acids. The CDR3 spells CASSPRPLSYEQYF. DNA for the CDR3: TGTGCCAGCAGCCCAAGACCCCTGTCCTACGAGCAGTACTTC.